The entry below gives a single TCR beta chain sequence along with its context. As yet, its antigen is unknown. The data originate from a study of cytomegalovirus exposure and HLA in healthy donors. Study observations and caveats: Cytomegalovirus-associated TCR beta chains were listed, numbering some 170.

This CDR3 region has 14 residues. Germline V CDR1 and CDR2: LNHDA, SQIVND (reference sequence). V shed 5 bases, J shed 4 bases, and the junction held 8 bases outside the gene matches. PCR used 60 Vbeta primers and 13 Jbeta primers. Libraries were prepared by immunoSEQ multiplex PCR; TCRdb keeps only in-frame clonotypes and omits some of them. The sample shows about 120,000 clones, about three fifths of them seen only once. The source material was PBMCs. This clonotype was sampled from a middle-aged woman in good health and CMV-seropositive. This chain connects TRBV19 to TRBJ2-7; the match to TRBD2 covers 7 bases. CDR3 DNA: TGTGCCAGTAGTCGCGGGAGTAGTAAGTACGAGCAGTACTTC. It yields the protein CASSRGSSKYEQYF.